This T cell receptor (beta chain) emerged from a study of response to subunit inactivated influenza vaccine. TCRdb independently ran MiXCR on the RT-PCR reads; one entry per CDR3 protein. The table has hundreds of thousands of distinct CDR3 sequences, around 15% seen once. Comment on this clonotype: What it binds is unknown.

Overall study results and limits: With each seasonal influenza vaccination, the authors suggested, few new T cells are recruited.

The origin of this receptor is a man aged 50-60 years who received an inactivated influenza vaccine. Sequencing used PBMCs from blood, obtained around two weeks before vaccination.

The CDR3 region is CASTGDSNQPQHF. DNA for the CDR3: TGTGCCAGCACGGGCGATAGCAATCAGCCCCAGCATTTT. The chain carries TRBV3-1 and TRBJ1-5, with D uncertain. The CDR3 totals 13 residues. The germline CDR1 and CDR2 sequences are LGHDT and YNNKEL (reference sequence). V lost 7 bases and J 0 bases, leaving 7 bases between the germline ends. Drawing the rest from reference TRBV3-1 and TRBJ1-5, the complete variable domain is DTAVSQTPKYLVTQMGNDKSIKCEQNLGHDTMYWYKQDSKKFLKIMFSYNNKELIINETVPNRFSPKSPDKAHLNLHINSLELGDSAVYFCASTGDSNQPQHFGDGTRLSIL.